One T cell receptor beta chain is described in this entry. The sample is drawn from a study of OX40 agonist ivuxolimab in advanced cancers. Looking at the study overall: Anti-PD-1, anti-PD-L1 or anti-CTLA-4 therapy given earlier was allowed, and roughly 40% had some.

CDR3 length: 13 amino acids. Germline lookup yields CDR1 SGHAT and CDR2 FQNNGV. J was trimmed by 5 bases and V by 8 bases; bases with no gene match: 6. Libraries were prepared by immunoSEQ multiplex PCR; TCRdb keeps only in-frame clonotypes and omits some of them. The sample has 95,000 or so clones; just over 90% are singletons. The sequences come from CD4+ or CD8+ T cells sorted from blood, collected in a trial of the OX40 agonist ivuxolimab. This chain connects TRBV11-2 to TRBJ2-7, with 10 positions matching TRBD1. The receptor was isolated from an adult with an advanced solid tumor such as melanoma, head and neck, liver or kidney cancer. CDR3 in DNA: TGTGCCAGCCGAGGACAGGGGGGCAACGAGCAGTACTTC. The encoded protein is CASRGQGGNEQYF.